The 25 T cell receptor beta chains in this list originate from one sample, sequenced in a study of blood T cell repertoires in COVID-19. Sequenced by immunoSEQ multiplex PCR; TCRdb stores in-frame clones only, minus some. The repertoire holds more than 200,000 clones, about 79% seen once, with 8.9% in the top ten. The material sequenced was peripheral blood. Receptors originate from a man at least 80 years old with acute or convalescent COVID-19.

This rearrangement joins TRBV6-1 to TRBJ1-5, with D perhaps matching TRBD1 (5 bases). The V end was cut by 2 bases, the J end by 4 bases, with 12 bases between. This CDR3 has 15 amino acids. In germline, CDR1 is MNHNS, CDR2 SASEGT. CDR3 in DNA: TGTGCCAGCAGTGAAAGGGGTAATTCAAATCAGCCCCAGCATTTT. Amino acid sequence: CASSERGNSNQPQHF.

The V and J genes are TRBV11-2 and TRBJ2-1, with 12 nucleotides matching TRBD1. Losses at the gene ends were 5 bases for V and 7 bases for J; bases not matched to a gene: 6. In germline, CDR1 is SGHAT, CDR2 FQNNGV. The CDR3 is 15 residues long. This CDR3 reads CASSARDRGHNEQFF. DNA for the CDR3: TGTGCCAGCAGCGCCCGGGACAGGGGGCATAATGAGCAGTTCTTC.

The V gene is TRBV6-1, the J gene TRBJ1-2; D uncertain. Germline V gene sequence: CDR1 MNHNS, CDR2 SASEGT. Trimming cost V 0 bases and J 1 base, with 21 bases left between them. The CDR3 loop spans 19 amino acids. The CDR3 DNA sequence: TGTGCCAGCAGTGAAGCGGAGGGTCCCGTTACCCGTCTTAACTATGGCTACACCTTC. Its translation: CASSEAEGPVTRLNYGYTF.

The chain combines TRBV7-2 with TRBJ2-7, with a tentative D call TRBD2 (5 bases). CDR1 is SGHTA, CDR2 FQGNSA, per germline. The CDR3 extends over 14 amino acids. The V gene lost 1 base and the J gene lost 4 bases, with 11 bases spanning the gap. CDR3 nucleotides: TGTGCCAGCAGCTTAGGTACGGGGTTTTACGAGCAGTACTTC. Amino acid sequence: CASSLGTGFYEQYF.

This chain links TRBV10-3 with TRBJ2-2, with D possibly matching TRBD2 (7 bases). Looked up from germline, CDR1 is ENHRY and CDR2 is SYGVKD. The CDR3 is made up of 16 amino acids. The V end was cut by 8 bases, the J end by 0 bases, with 16 bases between. In DNA, the CDR3 is TGTGCCATCGATTTGGGGGGGGCTACGAACACCGGGGAGCTGTTTTTT. Amino acid sequence: CAIDLGGATNTGELFF.

The chain employs TRBV3-1 (or the pseudogene TRBV3-2) and TRBJ2-7; 9 bases agree with TRBD1. The V segment lost 6 bases and the J segment 6 bases; nucleotides outside the gene matches: 9. Germline V lookup: CDR1 LGHDT, CDR2 YNNKEL (reference sequence). CDR3 length equals 14 residues. CDR3 in DNA: TGTGCCAGCAGTCACAGGGGGCGCGGACTCGAGCAGTACTTC. Translation gives CASSHRGRGLEQYF.

The CDR3 loop is CASSVVGQPRVGGNEQFF. CDR3 bases: TGTGCCAGCAGCGTAGTGGGCCAACCTCGTGTGGGGGGCAATGAGCAGTTCTTC. The J gene is TRBJ2-1, the V gene TRBV9; D is possibly TRBD2 (6 bases). Per the germline V gene, CDR1 is SGDLS and CDR2 is YYNGEE. V lost 0 bases and J 6 bases, leaving 22 bases between the germline ends. The CDR3 is 18 residues long.

The gene calls are TRBV19 and TRBJ2-7; 9 positions agree with TRBD1. The CDR3 spans 13 residues. Germline V CDR1 and CDR2: LNHDA, SQIVND (reference sequence). V was pared by 5 bases and J by 7 bases, with 6 bases of the junction left unmatched. CDR3 nucleotide sequence: TGTGCCAGTAGTTTACAGGGGGCGCGAGAGCAGTACTTC. Translating it yields CASSLQGAREQYF. The entire variable domain, with the rest obtained from reference TRBV19 and TRBJ2-7, is as follows: DGGITQSPKYLFRKEGQNVTLSCEQNLNHDAMYWYRQDPGQGLRLIYYSQIVNDFQKGDIAEGYSVSREKKESFPLTVTSAQKNPTAFYLCASSLQGAREQYFGPGTRLTVT.

The chain links TRBV24-1 to TRBJ2-5, with TRBD1 matching over 7 bases. The V and J ends lost 2 bases and 5 bases, in that order; junction bases with no gene match: 4. The CDR3 extends over 14 amino acids. Germline V gene sequence: CDR1 KGHDR, CDR2 SFDVKD. Here the CDR3 DNA reads TGTGCCACCAGTGATTCGACAGGGATGGAGACCCAGTACTTC. Protein sequence: CATSDSTGMETQYF.

This chain connects TRBV28 to TRBJ1-2, with TRBD1 identical over 8 bases. Germline V CDR1 and CDR2: MDHEN, SYDVKM. The CDR3 sequence is 14 residues long. With V trimmed by 6 bases and J by 9 bases, 12 bases remained unmatched. The CDR3: CASSPSRDRQSYTF. Written as DNA, the CDR3 is TGTGCCAGCAGCCCATCCCGGGACAGGCAGAGCTACACCTTC.

This clone was seen once. The chain has TRBV27 and TRBJ2-3, with 7 bases matching TRBD1. The CDR3 contains 15 residues. Germline CDR1 and CDR2: MNHEY and SMNVEV (reference sequence). Losses at the gene ends were 4 bases for V and 8 bases for J; bases not matched to a gene: 12. CDR3 residues: CASSSTGQVMGTQYF. The CDR3, as DNA: TGTGCCAGCAGTTCGACCGGACAGGTGATGGGTACGCAGTATTTT.

V is TRBV4-1 and J is TRBJ2-3; a weak D match, TRBD1 (6 bases). Deletions cut 0 bases from V and 1 base from J, with 14 bases between. Germline CDR1 and CDR2: MGHRA and YSYEKL. The CDR3 is 17 residues long. CDR3 sequence reads: CASSQDRAGARTDTQYF. For the CDR3, the DNA is TGCGCCAGCAGCCAAGATCGGGCAGGGGCCCGCACAGATACGCAGTATTTT.

J is TRBJ2-7 and V is TRBV5-1, with 10 bases fitting TRBD2. The ends lost 5 bases at V and 3 bases at J; junction bases unmatched: 8. This CDR3 is 15 amino acids long. Germline assignment: CDR1 SGHRS and CDR2 YFSETQ. This CDR3 is CASRPWTSGSYEQYF. CDR3 coding DNA: TGCGCCAGCAGACCTTGGACTAGCGGAAGCTACGAGCAGTACTTC. The variable domain in full, completed from reference TRBV5-1 and TRBJ2-7, reads KAGVTQTPRYLIKTRGQQVTLSCSPISGHRSVSWYQQTPGQGLQFLFEYFSETQRNKGNFPGRFSGRQFSNSRSEMNVSTLELGDSALYLCASRPWTSGSYEQYFGPGTRLTVT.

This clone occurred a few times. V gene TRBV19 combines with J gene TRBJ2-2; D possibly corresponds to TRBD2 (6 bases). V gave up 2 bases and J gave up 3 bases, with 13 bases separating them. Germline values: CDR1 LNHDA, CDR2 SQIVND (reference sequence). The CDR3 runs 16 residues. CDR3 nucleotides: TGTGCCAGTAGTATAAGGACTACGGGGTACACCGGGGAGCTGTTTTTT. It translates to CASSIRTTGYTGELFF.

The chain is built from TRBV5-4 and TRBJ1-2, with TRBD1 identical over 7 bases. From germline, CDR1 is SGHNT and CDR2 YYREEE (reference sequence). The CDR3 totals 13 residues. Trimming cost V 4 bases and J 8 bases; bases outside gene matches: 8. The CDR3 nucleotides read TGTGCCAGCAGCCCCGGACAGGCAGAAGGCTACACCTTC. It codes for CASSPGQAEGYTF.

This clone was seen once. This chain links TRBV3-1 (or the pseudogene TRBV3-2) with TRBJ1-1; D not resolved. The germline V gene encodes CDR1 LGHDT and CDR2 YNNKEL (reference sequence). This CDR3 is 14 amino acids long. The V end lost 4 bases, the J end lost 5 bases, and 14 bases lay between the germline ends. CDR3 nucleotides: TGTGCCAGCAGCCCACCCCGGGGAAGAACTGAAGCTTTCTTT. Its translation is CASSPPRGRTEAFF.

This rearrangement joins TRBV18 to TRBJ1-1; the D gene is possibly TRBD1 (6 bases). The length of the CDR3 is 15 residues. V gave up 4 bases and J gave up 1 base, with 13 bases separating them. CDR1 is KGHSH, CDR2 LQKENI, per germline. DNA of the CDR3: TGTGCCAGCTCACGAAACGCGGACAGGAACACTGAAGCTTTCTTT. As protein: CASSRNADRNTEAFF.

CDR3 sequence reads: CASSYRRLAYNEQFF. CDR3 bases: TGTGCCAGCAGCTACCGCCGACTAGCATACAATGAGCAGTTCTTC. V gene TRBV7-6 combines with J gene TRBJ2-1; TRBD2 agrees at 7 bases. Germline loops: CDR1 SGHVS, CDR2 FNYEAQ. Losses at the gene ends were 4 bases for V and 4 bases for J; bases not matched to a gene: 7. The CDR3 covers 15 residues.

The rearrangement joins TRBV5-1 to TRBJ2-7; TRBD2 matches at 10 bases. The CDR3 length is 15 residues. CDR1 and CDR2 from the germline V gene are SGHRS and YFSETQ. J gave up 2 bases and V 5 bases, and 7 bases lay outside the gene matches. The CDR3 spells CASSLQSGGAYEQYF. The CDR3 nucleotides read TGCGCCAGCAGTCTCCAGAGCGGGGGGGCCTACGAGCAGTACTTC.

This clone was seen once. The chain has TRBV12-5 and TRBJ1-6, with D unresolved. V was trimmed by 0 bases and J by 14 bases, leaving 11 bases between them. There are 13 residues in the CDR3. The germline CDR1 and CDR2 sequences are LGHNT and FRNRAP. This chain's CDR3 is CASGLVSQAALHF. CDR3 DNA sequence: TGTGCTAGTGGTTTGGTTTCCCAAGCGGCCCTCCACTTT.

The CDR3 bases are TGCGCCAGCAGCTTGGGGGAGTACAGCTCCTACGAGCAGTACTTC. Protein: CASSLGEYSSYEQYF. The chain couples TRBV5-1 to TRBJ2-7; TRBD2 is a possible D gene (5 bases). V lost 0 bases to trimming and J lost 0 bases, with 10 bases between them. CDR3 length equals 15 residues. Germline V lookup: CDR1 SGHRS, CDR2 YFSETQ.

V gene TRBV30 combines with J gene TRBJ1-4, with 7 bases lining up with TRBD1. Germline V gene data show CDR1 as GTSNPN and CDR2 as SVGIG (reference sequence). V lost 2 bases and J lost 8; bases outside the gene matches: 5. The CDR3 contains 13 residues. The CDR3 nucleotides are TGTGCCTGGAGTTTCAGGGGGACCGAAAAACTGTTTTTT. Its translation is CAWSFRGTEKLFF.

This rearrangement joins TRBV7-2 to TRBJ2-5; no reliable D call. Germline CDR1 SGHTA, CDR2 FQGNSA. The CDR3 contains 12 residues. V was pared by 6 bases and J by 2 bases, with 7 bases between. This CDR3 reads CASSFAQETQYF. The CDR3 region has the DNA TGTGCCAGCAGTTTCGCGCAAGAGACCCAGTACTTC.

The V call is TRBV20-1, the J call TRBJ2-1; perhaps TRBD1 as D (5 bases). There are 11 residues in the CDR3. Germline V gives CDR1 DFQATT, CDR2 SNEGSKA (reference sequence). The V end lost 6 bases, the J end lost 8 bases, and 11 bases lay between the germline ends. CDR3: CSATDSHEQFF. In DNA, the CDR3 is TGCAGTGCGACCGACAGCCATGAGCAGTTCTTC.

This clone was seen repeatedly, ten times or more. The rearrangement uses TRBV28 and TRBJ2-1; the D is unclear. The CDR3 has 11 residues. Trimming stripped 6 bases from V and 10 bases from J, with 10 bases between. Germline CDR1 is MDHEN and CDR2 is SYDVKM. The CDR3: CASSLGGEQFF. CDR3 nucleotide sequence: TGTGCCAGCAGCCTAGGCGGAGAGCAGTTCTTC. The full variable domain, in which reference TRBV28 and TRBJ2-1 provide the parts outside the CDR3, is DVKVTQSSRYLVKRTGEKVFLECVQDMDHENMFWYRQDPGLGLRLIYFSYDVKMKEKGDIPEGYSVSREKKERFSLILESASTNQTSMYLCASSLGGEQFFGPGTRLTVL.